Listed below are T cell receptor beta chains from one sample, sequenced in a study of T cells after yellow fever vaccination. From the 5' RACE reads, TCRdb called clonotypes with MiXCR, one entry per CDR3 protein. The sample holds 620,000 or so distinct CDR3 sequences; about 12% are singletons and the top ten take under 15%. Here the sequenced sample was PBMCs, taken on the day of the yellow fever booster vaccination. The source is a man aged 30-40 years who received the YFV17D yellow fever vaccine. CDR3s include the opening cysteine and the closing phenylalanine or tryptophan. The D gene is left open where the match is weak. Size tells how often a clone was seen (once, few, many) or the class of an expanded clone, and some rows leave it out.

>NA|TRBV7-2|TRBJ1-2|NA
TGTGCCAGCAGCTTATTGGCAGGGGAGGTGTCTGGCTACACCTTC
CASSLLAGEVSGYTF
>NA|TRBV6-1|TRBJ2-1|few
TGTGCCAGCAGTGAGACAGCCTTCAATGAGCAGTTCTTC
CASSETAFNEQFF
>NA|TRBV20-1|TRBJ2-5|few
TGCAGTGCTAGAGATCCAGGGTCCCAAGGGACCCAGTACTTC
CSARDPGSQGTQYF
>TRBD1|TRBV5-1|TRBJ1-1|few
TGCGCCAGCAGCATGGGACAGCTCTACACTGAAGCTTTCTTT
CASSMGQLYTEAFF
>TRBD1|TRBV7-2|TRBJ2-5|few
TGTGCCAGCAGCTTAGGGACAGGGATGGGAGAGACCCAGTACTTC
CASSLGTGMGETQYF
>NA|TRBV5-1|TRBJ2-7|NA
TGCGCCAGCAGCGCTAACCAGGGAGACGAGCAGTACTTC
CASSANQGDEQYF
>NA|TRBV7-7|TRBJ2-5|few
TGTGCTAGCAGCTTAGCACCGGGACTTGAGACCCAGTACTTC
CASSLAPGLETQYF
>TRBD1|TRBV6-2/TRBV6-3|TRBJ1-5|NA
TGTGCCAGCAGTCACCGACAGGGGGAAGCGCCCCAGCATTTT
CASSHRQGEAPQHF
>NA|TRBV7-2|TRBJ2-1|few
TGTGCCAGCCTCTCCTTCTCTACTTCCTACAATGAGCAGTTCTTC
CASLSFSTSYNEQFF
>NA|TRBV28|TRBJ2-7|NA
TGTGCCAGCCGGGTTTCAAGCTCCTACGAGCAGTACTTC
CASRVSSSYEQYF
>TRBD2|TRBV4-3|TRBJ2-3|NA
TGCGCCAGCAGCCAAGAGGGACTAGCGGGATCGGATACGCAGTATTTT
CASSQEGLAGSDTQYF
>TRBD2|TRBV7-9|TRBJ2-7|few
TGTGCCAGCAGCGTGGATAGCGGGAGGGCCTACGAGCAGTACTTC
CASSVDSGRAYEQYF
>NA|TRBV20-1|TRBJ2-7|NA
TGCAGTGCACACGACAGGTACGAGCAGTACTTC
CSAHDRYEQYF
>NA|TRBV5-1|TRBJ2-5|few
TGCGCCAGCAGCTTGGGGGACAAGCAAGAGACCCAGTACTTC
CASSLGDKQETQYF
>NA|TRBV29-1|TRBJ2-7|few
TGCAGCGTTCTACTCCCCTCCTACGAGCAGTACTTC
CSVLLPSYEQYF
>NA|TRBV12-3/TRBV12-4|TRBJ1-5|many
TGTGCCAGCAGGGGGACGGCTAATCAGCCCCAGCATTTT
CASRGTANQPQHF
>NA|TRBV4-3|TRBJ1-4|NA
TGCGCCAGCAGCCAAGATCACTCCTCTGAAAAACTGTTTTTT
CASSQDHSSEKLFF
>NA|TRBV7-9|TRBJ2-7|NA
TGTGCCAGCAGCGCCGGAAGAATACGCGAGCAGTACTTC
CASSAGRIREQYF
>TRBD1|TRBV6-2/TRBV6-3|TRBJ1-1|few
TGTGCCAGCACTCTTGGAGGGGGCATAGAAGCTTTCTTT
CASTLGGGIEAFF
>NA|TRBV2|TRBJ1-4|many
TGTGCCAGAAGACTGACAACTAATGAAAAACTGTTTTTT
CARRLTTNEKLFF
>NA|TRBV18|TRBJ2-7|NA
TGTGCCAGCTCACCGTTCACCACTTTAGCAGGGTCCTACGAGCAGTACTTC
CASSPFTTLAGSYEQYF
>NA|TRBV5-1|TRBJ2-2|NA
TGCGCCAGCAGCCCCGGGGCAACCACCGGGGAGCTGTTTTTT
CASSPGATTGELFF
>NA|TRBV5-1|TRBJ2-6|NA
TGCGCCAACAGTGGTCAAGCCGGGGGGGCCAACGTCCTGACTTTC
CANSGQAGGANVLTF
>TRBD1|TRBV7-9|TRBJ2-3|few
TGTGCCAGCAGCTTAGTCGGCAGGGGGCTGACAGATACGCAGTATTTT
CASSLVGRGLTDTQYF
>NA|TRBV25-1|TRBJ1-3|NA
TGTGCCAGCAGTGGTGGATACACCATATATTTT
CASSGGYTIYF
>TRBD2|TRBV20-1|TRBJ2-3|NA
TGCAGTGCTAGCTCCGCCGGGAGGGGACGCACAGATACGCAGTATTTT
CSASSAGRGRTDTQYF
>NA|TRBV5-1|TRBJ2-3|few
TGCGCCAGCAGCTCGACCCTAGCTTCAGATACGCAGTATTTT
CASSSTLASDTQYF
>NA|TRBV19|TRBJ1-1|NA
TGTGCCAGTAGTTCCTGGGACACTGAAGCTTTCTTT
CASSSWDTEAFF
>NA|TRBV20-1|TRBJ1-6|few
TGCAGTGCGGGCCCACCGGAGAATTCACCCCTCCACTTT
CSAGPPENSPLHF
>NA|TRBV18|TRBJ1-2|NA
TGTGCCAGCTCACCAGCGATCAGGGATGGCTACACCTTC
CASSPAIRDGYTF
>NA|TRBV9|TRBJ2-3|few
TGTGCCAGCAGCGTAGCTACGAGGGGAGATACGCAGTATTTT
CASSVATRGDTQYF
>TRBD2|TRBV7-2|TRBJ2-7|few
TGTGCCAGCGTCAGCGGGAATAACTACGAGCAGTACTTC
CASVSGNNYEQYF
>TRBD2|TRBV20-1|TRBJ2-3|NA
TGCTGTGCTTTAGCCCCAGCGGGAGACAGAGATACGCAGTATTTT
CCALAPAGDRDTQYF
>NA|TRBV5-6|TRBJ1-1|NA
TGTGCCAGCACGGGGGGGAAGACTGAAGCTTTCTTT
CASTGGKTEAFF
>NA|TRBV5-1|TRBJ2-5|NA
TGCGCCAGCAGCGACGGTTCGTGGCAAGAGACCCAGTACTTC
CASSDGSWQETQYF
>TRBD2|TRBV12-3/TRBV12-4|TRBJ2-3|once
TGTGCCAGCAGTCACAGCGGGAGGGGGTATACGCAGTATTTT
CASSHSGRGYTQYF
>TRBD2|TRBV20-1|TRBJ2-1|NA
TGCAGTGCTAGAACTAGCGGGAGGAATGAGCAGTTCTTC
CSARTSGRNEQFF
>NA|TRBV6-1|TRBJ2-3|many
TGTGCCAGCAGAAACCTAGCGAGGTTCACAGATACGCAGTATTTT
CASRNLARFTDTQYF
>NA|TRBV3-1|TRBJ2-1|NA
TGTGCCAGCAGTCCCACCGACAGGTACAACAATGAGCAGTTCTTC
CASSPTDRYNNEQFF
>TRBD2|TRBV10-3|TRBJ2-7|NA
TGTGCCATCAGTGATGGACTAGCACCTAGCGAGCAGTACTTC
CAISDGLAPSEQYF
>TRBD1|TRBV7-6|TRBJ2-7|NA
TGTGCCAGCAGCAACCGAGCCGGGACAGGGAACTCCTACGAGCAGTACTTC
CASSNRAGTGNSYEQYF
>NA|TRBV12-3/TRBV12-4|TRBJ2-5|few
TGTGCCAGCAGATCCGGACTTCAAGAGACCCAGTACTTC
CASRSGLQETQYF
>NA|TRBV27|TRBJ2-7|many
TGTGCCAGCAGTTTAAGGGGGGCGTCCTACGAGCAGTACTTC
CASSLRGASYEQYF
>TRBD1|TRBV19|TRBJ2-5|few
TGTGCCAGTAGTTCCCGGGACAGGGGATACCAAGAGACCCAGTACTTC
CASSSRDRGYQETQYF
>TRBD2|TRBV5-5|TRBJ2-4|NA
TGTGCCAGCAGATTTCTAGCGGGAGTCAAAAACATTCAGTACTTC
CASRFLAGVKNIQYF
>NA|TRBV28|TRBJ2-1|NA
TGTGCCAGCAGTTCTCAACTTCGGGAGCAGTTCTTC
CASSSQLREQFF